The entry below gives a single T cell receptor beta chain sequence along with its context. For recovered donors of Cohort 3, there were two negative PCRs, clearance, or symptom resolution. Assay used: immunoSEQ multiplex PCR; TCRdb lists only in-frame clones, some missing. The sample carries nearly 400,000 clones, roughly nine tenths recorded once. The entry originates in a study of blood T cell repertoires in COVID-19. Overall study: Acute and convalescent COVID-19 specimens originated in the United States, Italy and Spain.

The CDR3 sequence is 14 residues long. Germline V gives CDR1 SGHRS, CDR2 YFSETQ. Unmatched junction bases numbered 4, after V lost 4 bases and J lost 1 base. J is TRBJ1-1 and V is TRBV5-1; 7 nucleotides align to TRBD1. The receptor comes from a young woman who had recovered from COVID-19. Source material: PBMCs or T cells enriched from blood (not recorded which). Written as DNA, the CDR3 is TGCGCCAGCAGCGCGGGACAGAGGAACACTGAAGCTTTCTTT. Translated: CASSAGQRNTEAFF.